Listed here are 9 T cell receptor beta chains from one sample, sequenced in a study of glioma-infiltrating T cells. TCR alpha and beta CDR3 regions were amplified from RNA using iRepertoire nested multiplex PCR. One entry per CDR3 protein results from TCRdb running MiXCR on the multiplex PCR reads. Here the sample spans over 90,000 distinct CDR3 sequences, under 30% being singletons. The specimen was glioma tissue, nonneoplastic brain tissue, or PBMCs (not recorded which). Receptors were obtained from a human donor with low-grade glioma or glioblastoma, undergoing nonglioma brain surgery, or in good health (not recorded which).

This clonotype is medium-sized. The rearrangement joins TRBV7-2 to TRBJ2-3; D remains ambiguous. V was trimmed by 0 bases and J by 2 bases, leaving 6 bases between them. The germline gives CDR1 SGHTA, CDR2 FQGNSA. The CDR3 extends over 14 amino acids. The CDR3 sequence is CASSLAPSTDTQYF. In nucleotides, the CDR3 is TGTGCCAGCAGCTTAGCTCCCTCCACAGATACGCAGTATTTT.

V and J are TRBV7-9 and TRBJ2-2; the D gene is possibly TRBD1 (6 bases). Looked up from germline, CDR1 is SEHNR and CDR2 is FQNEAQ (reference sequence). V was clipped by 5 bases and J by 1 base, with 14 bases between them. CDR3 length: 16 amino acids. This chain's CDR3 is CASSTGTPENTGELFF. The DNA for the CDR3 is TGTGCCAGCAGCACGGGGACACCTGAGAACACCGGGGAGCTGTTTTTT.

Remarks on this clonotype: A much more abundant neighbour one base away suggests this may be a read error. V usage is TRBV15 and J usage is TRBJ2-7; 7 bases agree with TRBD2. The J segment lost 2 bases and the V segment lost 1 base, leaving 8 bases of the junction unmatched. The CDR3 has 16 amino acids. CDR1 and CDR2 (germline): LNHNV, YYDKDF (reference sequence). The CDR3 sequence: CATSRGAGGRAYEQYF. DNA of the CDR3: TGTGCCACCAGCAGAGGTGCCGGGGGGAGGGCCTACGAGCAGTACTTC.

This clonotype was seen many times. This chain joins TRBV29-1 and TRBJ2-1; TRBD1 matches at 8 bases. Losses at the gene ends were 7 bases for V and 4 bases for J; bases not matched to a gene: 3. The germline gives CDR1 SQVTM, CDR2 ANQGSEA. The CDR3 is made up of 12 amino acids. For the CDR3, the DNA is TGCAGCGCGGGACAGGCTTACAATGAGCAGTTCTTC. This translates into CSAGQAYNEQFF.

Notes on this clonotype: A clone one base away is much larger, so this may be a read error. The chain employs TRBV14 and TRBJ2-7; D is undetermined. The CDR3 extends over 11 amino acids. Germline CDR1 SGHDN, CDR2 FVKESK. The CDR3 spells CASSQYDEQHF. CDR3 bases: TGTGCCAGCAGCCAATACGACGAGCAGCACTTC.

This clonotype has a count of ten or more. The chain has TRBV19 and TRBJ2-3, with D unresolved. This CDR3 comprises 14 residues. Trimming pared 5 bases from V and 2 bases from J, leaving 11 bases between. Germline V lookup: CDR1 LNHDA, CDR2 SQIVND (reference sequence). CDR3 coding DNA: TGTGCCAGTAGTCAAGACCCTTTCACAGATACGCAGTATTTT. It encodes CASSQDPFTDTQYF.

The sample holds one count of this clonotype. A much larger clone differs from this one at a single base, so this may be a read error. The rearrangement uses TRBV12-3 or TRBV12-4 and TRBJ2-3; D is undetermined. The CDR3 has 11 amino acids. CDR3 in DNA: TGTGCCAGCAGGTTACAAGATACGAAGTATTTT. Translated, it gives CASRLQDTKYF.

About this clonotype itself: This may be a read error, as it is one base from a much larger clone. The chain couples TRBV4-2 to TRBJ2-3; unclear D gene. Germline loops: CDR1 LGHNA, CDR2 YNFKEQ. The CDR3 spans 15 residues. The chain's CDR3 is CASSKDRVDGDTQYF. CDR3 bases: TGTGCCAGCAGCAAAGATAGAGTGGATGGAGATACGCAGTATTTT.

This clonotype has ten or more counts. This chain connects TRBV5-5 to TRBJ2-3; D uncertain. This CDR3 has 15 residues. Germline V gene lookup returns CDR1 SGHKS and CDR2 YYEKEE (reference sequence). Between the trimmed V and J ends, which lost 1 base and 6 bases, there was a span of 15 bases. CDR3 loop: CASSLKLEMGDTQYF. Here the CDR3 DNA reads TGTGCCAGCAGCTTGAAACTGGAGATGGGGGATACGCAGTATTTT.